Following are 23 T cell receptor beta chains from one sample sequenced in a study of cytomegalovirus exposure and HLA in healthy donors. 60 Vbeta and 13 Jbeta primers were used in PCR. This table comes from immunoSEQ multiplex PCR, and its TCRdb copy is limited to in-frame clones, with some not included. In the table there are 140,000 to 150,000 clones, more than 7.5% of which are singletons. Sample: PBMCs. The receptors were sampled from a man in his forties or fifties in good health and CMV-seronegative.

This clone was observed a handful of times. The rearrangement joins TRBV5-1 to TRBJ2-7; D is unclear. Germline CDR1 SGHRS, CDR2 YFSETQ. The germline V and J ends were trimmed by 4 bases and 3 bases, with 11 bases remaining between them. The CDR3 loop spans 13 amino acids. The CDR3 is CASSPQDGYEQYF. CDR3 DNA sequence: TGCGCCAGCAGCCCGCAGGATGGCTACGAGCAGTACTTC.

V gene TRBV18 combines with J gene TRBJ1-1, with D maybe TRBD1 (5 bases). V lost 2 bases to trimming and J lost 1 base, with 11 bases between them. Germline V gene data show CDR1 as KGHSH and CDR2 as LQKENI. The CDR3 contains 15 residues. The CDR3 spells CASSPIGVQNTEAFF. In DNA, the CDR3 is TGTGCCAGCTCACCAATAGGGGTCCAGAACACTGAAGCTTTCTTT.

The chain has TRBV5-4 and TRBJ1-2; TRBD1 agrees at 8 bases. Trimming took 0 bases from V and 0 from J; bases not matched to a gene: 1. Germline CDR1 reads SGHNT; CDR2 reads YYREEE (reference sequence). The CDR3 has 15 residues. The DNA of the CDR3 is TGTGCCAGCAGCTTGGCGACAGGGGCTAACTATGGCTACACCTTC. Its translation is CASSLATGANYGYTF.

This clone was seen more than once but under ten times. The V call is TRBV7-3, the J call TRBJ1-1; D uncertain. CDR1 and CDR2 from the germline V gene are SGHTA and FQGTGA. The CDR3 extends over 15 amino acids. Between the trimmed V and J ends, which lost 4 bases and 4 bases, there was a span of 16 bases. The CDR3 DNA is TGTGCCAGCAGCTCGTTCCATCGATCGAGCACTGAAGCTTTCTTT. Its protein product is CASSSFHRSSTEAFF.

The chain has TRBV7-3 and TRBJ2-2; 8 nucleotides match TRBD1. The CDR3 is made up of 16 amino acids. The germline V gene has CDR1 SGHTA and CDR2 FQGTGA. With 4 bases clipped from V and 2 bases from J, the junction kept 6 bases outside the gene matches. The CDR3 is CASSWGGQGNTGELFF. For the CDR3, the DNA is TGTGCCAGCAGCTGGGGCGGACAGGGCAACACCGGGGAGCTGTTTTTT.

This sequence joins TRBV27 and TRBJ2-1; D gene ambiguous. CDR3 length: 13 residues. Germline values: CDR1 MNHEY, CDR2 SMNVEV (reference sequence). V lost 2 bases, J lost 9 bases, and 11 bases lay in between. This chain's CDR3 is CASSLMRHTEQFF. The CDR3 DNA reads as TGTGCCAGCAGTTTAATGCGGCACACTGAGCAGTTCTTC.

The sample holds a few counts of this clone. The chain links TRBV30 to TRBJ1-1, with 8 bases identical to TRBD1. This CDR3 is 17 amino acids long. V gave up 3 bases and J gave up 2 bases; unmatched junction bases: 14. The germline V gene encodes CDR1 GTSNPN and CDR2 SVGIG (reference sequence). The CDR3 protein is CAWRRDRAGTGNTEAFF. The DNA of the CDR3 is TGTGCCTGGAGGAGAGACAGGGCCGGGACAGGTAACACTGAAGCTTTCTTT.

This clone was counted between two and nine times. V usage is TRBV25-1 and J usage is TRBJ1-5, with a weak D call TRBD1 (5 bases). This CDR3 has 16 amino acids. Germline V gives CDR1 MGHDK, CDR2 SYGVNS. V gave up 3 bases and J gave up 2 bases, with 14 bases separating them. CDR3 sequence: CASSESGGFGNQPQHF. As DNA, the CDR3 is TGTGCCAGCAGTGAGAGCGGGGGGTTTGGCAATCAGCCCCAGCATTTT.

This chain links TRBV6-1 with TRBJ2-2, with a tentative D call TRBD2 (6 bases). The germline V gene has CDR1 MNHNS and CDR2 SASEGT. This CDR3 region has 12 residues. V lost 6 bases, J lost 8 bases, and 10 bases lay in between. The CDR3 DNA follows: TGTGCCAGCAGCCCGGGGGTGGGGGAGCTGTTTTTT. It encodes CASSPGVGELFF.

The table lists this clone with a few counts. V gene TRBV2 combines with J gene TRBJ1-1; 10 bases map to TRBD1. CDR3 length: 15 amino acids. Germline V gene sequence: CDR1 SNHLY, CDR2 FYNNEI. Germline trimming cut 7 bases from V and 4 bases from J; bases unmatched to any gene: 9. CDR3 DNA sequence: TGTGCCAGCACCTTCCTACGACAGGGGGCCACTGAAGCTTTCTTT. It codes for CASTFLRQGATEAFF.

This clone was counted a few times. CDR3 loop: CASSQGANSNQPQHF. CDR3 in DNA: TGCGCCAGCAGCCAAGGAGCAAATAGCAATCAGCCCCAGCATTTT. The gene calls are TRBV4-1 and TRBJ1-5, with D unresolved. Trimming cost V 1 base and J 0 bases, with 7 bases left between them. Germline V gene data show CDR1 as MGHRA and CDR2 as YSYEKL. The CDR3 is made up of 15 amino acids.

The chain employs TRBV4-1 and TRBJ2-5; maybe TRBD1 (5 bases). V gave up 0 bases and J gave up 5 bases, with 16 bases separating them. Germline V gene sequence: CDR1 MGHRA, CDR2 YSYEKL. This CDR3 contains 16 residues. CDR3 coding DNA: TGCGCCAGCAGCCAAGATGGTCTTAGGGGCCGCGAGACCCAGTACTTC. Amino acid sequence: CASSQDGLRGRETQYF.

This rearrangement joins TRBV13 to TRBJ2-7; the D gene is possibly TRBD2 (6 bases). The V gene lost 6 bases and the J gene lost 5 bases, with 11 bases spanning the gap. CDR3 size: 12 residues. Germline V gene lookup returns CDR1 PRHDT and CDR2 FYEKMQ (reference sequence). Here the CDR3 reads CASSYSGDEQYF. DNA for the CDR3: TGTGCCAGCAGTTACTCGGGGGACGAGCAGTACTTC.

V gene TRBV4-1 combines with J gene TRBJ2-7; weak D call: TRBD1 (5 bases). Germline lookup yields CDR1 MGHRA and CDR2 YSYEKL. Trimming removed 3 bases from V and 3 bases from J, with 21 bases in between. The CDR3 covers 17 residues. CDR3 sequence (DNA): TGCGCCAGCAGCCATCCTCCAGGGTTAGGTGGCCTCTACGAGCAGTACTTC. Its translation is CASSHPPGLGGLYEQYF.

This clone came up a few times. The chain employs TRBV30 and TRBJ2-5, with 12 bases identical to TRBD2. The CDR3 extends over 13 amino acids. Germline CDR1 GTSNPN, CDR2 SVGIG (reference sequence). J gave up 4 bases and V 6 bases, and 3 bases lay outside the gene matches. CDR3 bases: TGTGCCTGTCTGACTAGCGGGAGAGAGACCCAGTACTTC. Protein product: CACLTSGRETQYF.

This clone was recorded a few times. This chain joins TRBV29-1 and TRBJ1-2; TRBD1 agrees at 12 bases. CDR3 length: 18 amino acids. Germline V CDR1 and CDR2: SQVTM, ANQGSEA. The V gene end was trimmed by 4 bases and the J gene end by 0 bases; junction bases not matched to a gene: 12. The CDR3: CSVVLPSGTGGTNYGYTF. Written as DNA, the CDR3 is TGCAGCGTTGTCCTCCCCTCCGGGACAGGGGGCACTAACTATGGCTACACCTTC.

This clone was picked up a small number of times. The sample has other DNA sequences that encode this CDR3 too. The J gene is TRBJ2-7, the V gene TRBV5-1, with 11 positions matching TRBD2. J lost 1 base, V lost 0 bases, and 0 bases had no gene match. Germline V gives CDR1 SGHRS, CDR2 YFSETQ. This CDR3 has 15 amino acids. In DNA form, the CDR3 reads TGCGCCAGCAGCTTGGTAGCGGGAGGGTCCTACGAGCAGTACTTC. This codes for CASSLVAGGSYEQYF.

The rearrangement joins TRBV10-1 to TRBJ2-1; 11 nucleotides align to TRBD1. Germline V gene sequence: CDR1 WNHNN, CDR2 SYGVQD (reference sequence). V shed 5 bases, J shed 7 bases, and the junction held 10 bases outside the gene matches. The CDR3 has 16 residues. In DNA, the CDR3 is TGCGCCAGCAGTCAAACCGGGACAGGGGGTTGGAATGAGCAGTTCTTC. Translation gives CASSQTGTGGWNEQFF.

This clone was seen only a few times. This rearrangement joins TRBV14 to TRBJ2-7; TRBD1 matches 8 bases. The CDR3 is 15 residues long. The junction had 3 bases not matched to a gene; V was cut back by 1 base and J by 1 base. Per the germline V gene, CDR1 is SGHDN and CDR2 is FVKESK. CDR3 in amino acids: CASSQGWTGSYEQYF. The CDR3 DNA sequence: TGTGCCAGCAGCCAAGGATGGACAGGGTCCTACGAGCAGTACTTC.

The CDR3 DNA reads TGTGCCAGCAGACCGGCTCGGGAGAGCAATCAGCCCCAGCATTTT. Its translation: CASRPARESNQPQHF. The V gene is TRBV7-8, the J gene TRBJ1-5; D unresolved. There are 15 residues in the CDR3. Germline V CDR1 and CDR2: SGHVS, FQNEAQ. Trimming pared 6 bases from V and 1 base from J, leaving 13 bases between.

The gene calls are TRBV28 and TRBJ1-1, with D tentatively TRBD1 (5 bases). Germline V gene lookup returns CDR1 MDHEN and CDR2 SYDVKM. The CDR3 extends over 13 amino acids. V was cut by 3 bases and J by 1 base, with 6 bases left in between. The CDR3 loop is CASSFRGNTEAFF. Written as DNA, the CDR3 is TGTGCCAGCAGTTTTAGGGGGAACACTGAAGCTTTCTTT.

The CDR3 DNA reads as TGTGCCAGCATAGGGGGCAATCAGCCCCAGCATTTT. This gives the protein CASIGGNQPQHF. The chain combines TRBV7-9 with TRBJ1-5; D is possibly TRBD1 (5 bases). CDR1 is SEHNR and CDR2 is FQNEAQ in the germline V gene (reference sequence). The CDR3 sequence is 12 residues long. The V end lost 7 bases, the J end lost 2 bases, and 6 bases lay between the germline ends.

This clone was recorded a few times. The rearrangement joins TRBV7-6 to TRBJ2-4; the match to TRBD2 covers 7 bases. The germline V gene encodes CDR1 SGHVS and CDR2 FNYEAQ. The CDR3 is made up of 17 amino acids. The V gene end was trimmed by 1 base and the J gene end by 0 bases; junction bases not matched to a gene: 6. This chain's CDR3 is CASSLGGGYLAKNIQYF. The CDR3 nucleotides are TGTGCCAGCAGCTTAGGCGGGGGATATCTAGCCAAAAACATTCAGTACTTC.